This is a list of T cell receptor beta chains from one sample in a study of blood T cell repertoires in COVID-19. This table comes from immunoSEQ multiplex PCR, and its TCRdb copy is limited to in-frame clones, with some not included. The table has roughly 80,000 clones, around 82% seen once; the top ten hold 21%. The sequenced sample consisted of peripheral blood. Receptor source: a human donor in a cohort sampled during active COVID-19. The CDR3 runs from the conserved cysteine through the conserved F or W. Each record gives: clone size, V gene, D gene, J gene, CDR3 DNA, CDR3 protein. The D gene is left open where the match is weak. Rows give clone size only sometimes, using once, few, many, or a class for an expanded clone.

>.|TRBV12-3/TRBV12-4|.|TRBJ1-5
TGTGCCAGCAGTTTAGCGTCGGGTCAGCCCCAGCATTTT
CASSLASGQPQHF
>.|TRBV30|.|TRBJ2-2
TGTGCCTGGAGGCGGGGGCCTGCATCCGGGGAGCTGTTTTTT
CAWRRGPASGELFF
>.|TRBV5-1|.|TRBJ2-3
TGCGCCAGCAGCCCGGGTGATACTAGCACAGATACGCAGTATTTT
CASSPGDTSTDTQYF
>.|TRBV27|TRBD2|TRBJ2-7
TGTGCCAGCAGTTTACTAGCGGGGGGCTTCTACGAGCAGTACTTC
CASSLLAGGFYEQYF
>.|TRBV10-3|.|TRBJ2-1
TGTGCCATCAGTGAACCGGGGGGCTTCTCCTACAATGAGCAGTTCTTC
CAISEPGGFSYNEQFF
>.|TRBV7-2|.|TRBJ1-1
TGTGCCAGCAGCGTTCGACAGAGTTGGAACACTGAAGCTTTCTTT
CASSVRQSWNTEAFF
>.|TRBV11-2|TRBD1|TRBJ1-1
TGTGCCAGCAGCGCGGACAGGGGGCGCCACACTGAAGCTTTCTTT
CASSADRGRHTEAFF
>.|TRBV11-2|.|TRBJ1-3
TGTGCCAGCTTCGGTCCAGGAAAAACTGGAAACACCATATATTTT
CASFGPGKTGNTIYF
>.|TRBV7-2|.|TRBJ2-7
TGTGCCAGCAGCCAGAGTGTGCGGGGACCCTACGAGCAGTACTTC
CASSQSVRGPYEQYF
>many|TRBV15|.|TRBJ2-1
TGTGCCACCAGCAGAGAAGCAAGCGCCTCCTACAATGAGCAGTTCTTC
CATSREASASYNEQFF
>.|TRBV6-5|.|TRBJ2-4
TGTGCCAGCAAGGACAGCGGCAAAAACATTCAGTACTTC
CASKDSGKNIQYF
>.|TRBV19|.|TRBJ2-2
TGTGCCAGTACCCGGGGAGCGGCGAACACCGGGGAGCTGTTTTTT
CASTRGAANTGELFF
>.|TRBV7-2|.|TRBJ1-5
TGTGCCAGCAGCGGACCTGGACGGGGGAGCAATCAGCCCCAGCATTTT
CASSGPGRGSNQPQHF
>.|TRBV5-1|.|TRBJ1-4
TGCGCCAGCTCCCATGGGACTCAGAGCGGAAAACTGTTTTTT
CASSHGTQSGKLFF
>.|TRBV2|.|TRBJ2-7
TGTGCCAGCAGAGGAGGACAGAATGATTACGAGCAGTACTTC
CASRGGQNDYEQYF
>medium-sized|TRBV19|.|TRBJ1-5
TGTGCCAGTAGTCGGGAGGGCCGCAATCAGCCCCAGCATTTT
CASSREGRNQPQHF
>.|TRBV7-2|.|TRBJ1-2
TGTGCCAGCAGCTTAGCGGGGGGGGCCACAAACTATGGCTACACCTTC
CASSLAGGATNYGYTF
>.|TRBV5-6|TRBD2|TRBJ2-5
TGTGCCAGCAGCGCTTCGACTAGCGGGGGACAAGAGACCCAGTACTTC
CASSASTSGGQETQYF
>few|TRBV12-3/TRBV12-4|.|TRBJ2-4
TGTGCCAGCAGTCCCGCGATGCCCCCTCGTCAGTACTTC
CASSPAMPPRQYF
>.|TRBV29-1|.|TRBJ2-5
TGCAGCGTCAACGAGGGTCAGGAGACCCAGTACTTC
CSVNEGQETQYF
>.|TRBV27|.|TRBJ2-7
TGTGCCAGCAGTTTACGGCAGGGAGGTATGCACGAGCAGTACTTC
CASSLRQGGMHEQYF
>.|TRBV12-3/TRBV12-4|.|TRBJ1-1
TGTGCCAGCAGTTCATTCGGCGGGACCGACGCTTTCTTT
CASSSFGGTDAFF
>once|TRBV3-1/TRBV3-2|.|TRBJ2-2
TGTGCCAGCAGCCAAAACAGGGGAGGCAGCACCGGGGAGCTGTTTTTT
CASSQNRGGSTGELFF
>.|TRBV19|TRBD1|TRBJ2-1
TGTGCCAGTAGCGGGACAGGGGGCGCTTACAATGAGCAGTTCTTC
CASSGTGGAYNEQFF
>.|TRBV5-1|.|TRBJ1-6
TGCGCCAGCAGCTTGGACAGGCCAAGTTCACCCCTCCACTTT
CASSLDRPSSPLHF
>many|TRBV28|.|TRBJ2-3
TGTGCCAGCAACCTAAATGGCGGGGGCACAGATACGCAGTATTTT
CASNLNGGGTDTQYF
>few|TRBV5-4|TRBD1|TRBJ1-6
TGTGCCAGCAGCTACCGGGACAGTAATTCACCCCTCCACTTT
CASSYRDSNSPLHF
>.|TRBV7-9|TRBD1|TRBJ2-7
TGTGCCAGCAGCCCCCGACAGGGAAGAGACGAGCAGTACTTC
CASSPRQGRDEQYF